What follows is one T cell receptor beta chain and its context. Indicated treatment: approximately 18 received Ad26.COV2.S at low or high dose, single or two shots; about 5 received placebo; per-sample allocation not given. Day 63 following the first vaccine or placebo injection was when the samples were taken. This specimen belongs to a study of Ad26.COV2.S vaccination and SARS-CoV-2 variants. The assay was immunoSEQ multiplex PCR, and TCRdb's table has in-frame clones only and misses some. The data show a few hundred thousand clones, around 82% seen once. The sequences come from peripheral blood, collected in a trial of Ad26.COV2.S vaccine versus placebo. This TCR was recovered from a person aged 18 to 59 who received the Ad26.COV2.S COVID-19 vaccine or a placebo.

The CDR3 nucleotides are TGTGCTAGTGGTTCCCCATCTTGGCATGAGCAGTTCTTC. Its protein product is CASGSPSWHEQFF. The rearrangement links TRBV12-5 to TRBJ2-1, with D hard to call. Deletions cut 4 bases from V and 8 bases from J, with 12 bases between. Germline values: CDR1 LGHNT, CDR2 FRNRAP. The CDR3 covers 13 residues.